Listed below are T cell receptor beta chains from one sample, sequenced in a study of T-cell reconstitution after alpha-beta-depleted transplantation in children. TCRdb passed the PCR reads through MiXCR, listing each CDR3 protein once. The table lists over 200,000 distinct CDR3 sequences, roughly 9% of them singletons, with about 6.2% in the top ten. Sample: PBMCs from the stem cell graft donor, taken from the stem cell graft. The receptors stem from a human donor who donated a stem cell graft to a child with acute lymphoblastic leukemia. The CDR3 runs from the conserved cysteine through the conserved F or W. D genes are given only for firm matches. Size values are once, few and many counts, or a class for expanded clones, and some rows have none.

>TRBD2|TRBJ2-2|TRBV28|many
CASSLWRLAGGPGELFF
TGTGCCAGCAGTTTATGGCGACTAGCGGGGGGGCCCGGGGAGCTGTTTTTT
>TRBD1|TRBJ2-7|TRBV15|.
CATINGTGFGEQYF
TGTGCCACGATTAACGGGACAGGGTTTGGCGAGCAGTACTTC
>TRBD2|TRBJ2-1|TRBV7-2|few
CASTTSGGRGEQFF
TGTGCCAGCACCACTAGCGGGGGCCGAGGTGAGCAGTTCTTC
>TRBD2|TRBJ2-3|TRBV10-3|.
CAISGGLAPYTDTQYF
TGTGCCATCAGCGGGGGACTAGCGCCATACACAGATACGCAGTATTTT
>.|TRBJ2-6|TRBV4-2|many
CASSPQGVGANVLTF
TGTGCCAGCAGCCCCCAGGGAGTTGGGGCCAACGTCCTGACTTTC
>.|TRBJ2-6|TRBV29-1|.
CSVLPSVSGANVLTF
TGCAGCGTCCTACCCAGCGTGTCTGGGGCCAACGTCCTGACTTTC
>TRBD1|TRBJ1-6|TRBV20-1|.
CSARGTAFSSYNSPLHF
TGCAGTGCTAGGGGGACAGCCTTTAGCTCCTATAATTCACCCCTCCACTTT
>.|TRBJ2-5|TRBV29-1|.
CSVVVSQETQYF
TGCAGCGTTGTCGTTTCCCAAGAGACCCAGTACTTC
>.|TRBJ2-7|TRBV15|many
CATSREDEQYF
TGTGCCACCAGCAGAGAGGACGAGCAGTACTTC
>TRBD2|TRBJ2-7|TRBV12-3/TRBV12-4|many
CASRDMTSVSYEQYF
TGTGCCAGCAGAGATATGACTAGCGTCTCCTACGAGCAGTACTTC
>.|TRBJ1-2|TRBV3-1|few
CASSQDQGYTF
TGTGCCAGCAGCCAAGATCAGGGCTACACCTTC
>TRBD1|TRBJ2-1|TRBV7-2|.
CASSRTGGVNEQFF
TGTGCCAGCAGCCGAACAGGGGGCGTGAATGAGCAGTTCTTC
>TRBD1|TRBJ2-7|TRBV25-1|.
CASSDIQGLSSYEQYF
TGTGCCAGCAGTGATATACAGGGGTTGAGCTCCTACGAGCAGTACTTC
>TRBD2|TRBJ2-7|TRBV4-3|.
CASSQDERGGLEQYF
TGCGCCAGCAGCCAAGATGAGCGGGGGGGCCTCGAGCAGTACTTC
>TRBD2|TRBJ2-7|TRBV9|many
CASSTSGVSSYEQYF
TGTGCCAGCAGCACTAGCGGGGTCAGCTCCTACGAGCAGTACTTC
>.|TRBJ2-7|TRBV10-3|many
CAISESVPYEQYF
TGTGCCATCAGTGAATCTGTGCCCTACGAGCAGTACTTC
>.|TRBJ2-1|TRBV7-9|few
CASSFAGSPHNEQFF
TGTGCCAGCAGCTTTGCAGGGTCCCCCCACAATGAGCAGTTCTTC
>TRBD1|TRBJ1-2|TRBV5-4|many
CASSPTGGGYGYTF
TGTGCCAGCAGCCCAACAGGGGGCGGCTATGGCTACACCTTC
>TRBD1|TRBJ1-6|TRBV11-2|few
CASSWVTGQNNSPLHF
TGTGCCAGCAGCTGGGTAACGGGACAGAATAATTCACCCCTCCACTTT
>.|TRBJ1-2|TRBV11-2|few
CASSLVDSQGYTF
TGTGCCAGCAGCTTGGTCGACAGCCAAGGCTACACCTTC
>TRBD2|TRBJ2-1|TRBV20-1|.
CSPRGTSGRSEQFF
TGCAGCCCTAGAGGGACTAGCGGTAGAAGTGAGCAGTTCTTC
>TRBD1|TRBJ1-1|TRBV2|.
CASSGTGGGTEAFF
TGTGCCAGCAGTGGGACAGGGGGAGGGACTGAAGCTTTCTTT
>.|TRBJ2-7|TRBV9|few
CASSGGLSPSYEQYF
TGTGCCAGCAGCGGAGGACTATCCCCCTCCTACGAGCAGTACTTC
>TRBD1|TRBJ1-6|TRBV20-1|.
CSARATGTGNSPLHF
TGCAGTGCTCGAGCCACCGGGACAGGCAATTCACCCCTCCACTTT
>TRBD2|TRBJ2-3|TRBV6-5|.
CASSSLRRAGDSTDTQYF
TGTGCCAGCAGTTCCCTCCGTAGGGCGGGGGATAGCACAGATACGCAGTATTTT
>.|TRBJ2-2|TRBV10-2|many
CASSPRVDGELFF
TGCGCCAGCAGCCCCCGGGTTGACGGGGAGCTGTTTTTT
>.|TRBJ1-5|TRBV7-2|many
CASSLEGHQPQHF
TGTGCCAGCAGCTTAGAGGGCCACCAGCCCCAGCATTTT
>TRBD1|TRBJ2-2|TRBV11-2|many
CASSLGQGAGYTGELFF
TGTGCCAGCAGCTTAGGACAGGGAGCAGGGTACACCGGGGAGCTGTTTTTT
>.|TRBJ2-2|TRBV20-1|few
CSASTRAGTGELFF
TGCAGTGCTAGTACCAGGGCGGGCACCGGGGAGCTGTTTTTT
>TRBD2|TRBJ2-1|TRBV20-1|many
CSANTGTSGYNEQFF
TGCAGTGCTAACACCGGGACTAGCGGCTACAATGAGCAGTTCTTC
>TRBD1|TRBJ1-5|TRBV3-1|many
CASSRGDRGYDQPQHF
TGTGCCAGCAGCCGAGGGGACAGGGGGTACGATCAGCCCCAGCATTTT
>TRBD1|TRBJ1-1|TRBV20-1|many
CSAYGTGHTEAFF
TGCAGTGCTTACGGGACAGGGCACACTGAAGCTTTCTTT